The clone carrying this T cell receptor (beta chain) was seen many times. The CDR3 spans 17 residues. V was clipped by 4 bases and J by 0 bases, with 16 bases between them. Germline V gene data show CDR1 as KGHSH and CDR2 as LQKENI. The data were obtained in a study of human T cells and chemical hapten exposure. Library preparation tagged each individual cDNA molecule with a unique molecular identifier. TCRdb ran MiXCR on the RACE reads and lists one entry per CDR3 protein. This sample carries roughly 100,000 distinct CDR3 sequences, more than 10% of them seen once, and the ten largest clones take around 3.3%. Time point defined: pre-sensitization, week 0. Indicated treatment: therapeutic diphenylcyclopropenone sensitization with weekly scalp DPC.

The sample in question was whole blood, obtained in connection with sensitization to the hapten diphenylcyclopropenone (DPC). The sequence was obtained from a woman aged 60-75 years with alopecia areata. Some clones in this sample may be carry-over from other donors' samples. The J gene is TRBJ1-5, the V gene TRBV18, with D tentatively TRBD1 (5 bases). The CDR3 nucleotides are TGTGCCAGCTCACTGAAAGGGACGGGCAATAGCAATCAGCCCCAGCATTTT. Protein product: CASSLKGTGNSNQPQHF.